This entry is about one TCR beta chain. Its cognate antigen is unknown. The data are from a study of blood T cells in healthy people across ages. The use of a sample-barcoded 5' primer and a J-beta primer mix characterized a second PCR of 7 to 11 cycles. Each TCR beta cDNA got a 12-nucleotide random molecular identifier. From each sample, at least 2.5 million paired-end reads containing CDR3 were obtained. TCRdb re-analysed the 5' RACE reads in MiXCR, keeping a single row per CDR3 protein. The table lists around 1,100,000 distinct CDR3 sequences, about two fifths of them singletons, with around 13% in the top ten. Germline CDR1 and CDR2: SEHNR and FQNEAQ (reference sequence). The CDR3 has 15 residues. V gave up 1 base and J gave up 7 bases, with 13 bases separating them. General study results and limits: A greater number of naive CD4+ cells and higher diversity distinguished long-lived donors from aged donors.

The sample taken for sequencing was blood. The TCR comes from a man younger than 35 in good health. The chain recombines TRBV7-9 with TRBJ1-4; a possible D gene is TRBD1 (6 bases). The CDR3 reads CASSLVPGGAEKLFF. The CDR3 bases are TGTGCCAGCAGCTTAGTGCCCGGGGGCGCTGAAAAACTGTTTTTT.